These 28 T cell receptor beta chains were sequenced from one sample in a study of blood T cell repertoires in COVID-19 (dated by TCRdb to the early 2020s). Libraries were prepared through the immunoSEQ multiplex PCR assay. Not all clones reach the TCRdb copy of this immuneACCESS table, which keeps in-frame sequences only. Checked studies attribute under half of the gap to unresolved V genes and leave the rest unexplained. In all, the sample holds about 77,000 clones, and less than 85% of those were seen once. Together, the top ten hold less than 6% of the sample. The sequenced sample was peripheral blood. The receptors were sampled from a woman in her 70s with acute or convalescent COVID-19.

CDR3 amino acids: CASSLPRRASGGNQPQHF. The DNA of the CDR3 is TGTGCCAGCAGCTTACCCAGGCGGGCATCAGGGGGCAATCAGCCCCAGCATTTT. The V call is TRBV7-2, the J call TRBJ1-5; D may be TRBD1 (6 bases). Germline V gene sequence: CDR1 SGHTA, CDR2 FQGNSA. V was trimmed by 2 bases and J by 2 bases, leaving 19 bases between them. This CDR3 contains 18 residues.

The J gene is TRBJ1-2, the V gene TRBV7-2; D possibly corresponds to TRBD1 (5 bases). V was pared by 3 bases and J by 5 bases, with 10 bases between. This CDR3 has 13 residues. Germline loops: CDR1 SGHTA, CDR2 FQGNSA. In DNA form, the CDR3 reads TGTGCCAGCAGCTTGGGGGGACCTTATGGCTACACCTTC. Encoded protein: CASSLGGPYGYTF.

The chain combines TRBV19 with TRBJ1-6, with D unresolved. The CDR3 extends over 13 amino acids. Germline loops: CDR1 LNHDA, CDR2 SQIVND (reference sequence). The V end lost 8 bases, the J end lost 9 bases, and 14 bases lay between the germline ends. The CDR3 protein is CASSYRLFSPLHF. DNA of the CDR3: TGTGCCAGTTCCTACCGGTTATTTTCACCCCTCCACTTT.

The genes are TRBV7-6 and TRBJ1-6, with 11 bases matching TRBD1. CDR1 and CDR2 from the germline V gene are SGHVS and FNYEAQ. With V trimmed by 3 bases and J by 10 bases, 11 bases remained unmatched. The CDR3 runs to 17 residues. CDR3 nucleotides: TGTGCCAGCAGCTTGGGGGACAGGGGGTTGGAATTGTCACCCCTCCACTTT. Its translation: CASSLGDRGLELSPLHF.

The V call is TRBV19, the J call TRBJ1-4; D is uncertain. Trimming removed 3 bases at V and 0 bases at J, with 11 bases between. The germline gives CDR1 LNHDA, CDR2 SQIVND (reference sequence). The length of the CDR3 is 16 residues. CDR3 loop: CASSIVQKTTNEKLFF. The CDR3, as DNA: TGTGCCAGTAGTATTGTCCAGAAAACAACTAATGAAAAACTGTTTTTT.

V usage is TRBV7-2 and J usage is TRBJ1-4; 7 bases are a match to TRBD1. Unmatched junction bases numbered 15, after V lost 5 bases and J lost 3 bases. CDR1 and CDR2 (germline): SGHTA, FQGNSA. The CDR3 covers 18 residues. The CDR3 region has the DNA TGTGCCAGCAGCCCCACGGTAGAGACAGGGCCTCCTAATGAAAAACTGTTTTTT. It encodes CASSPTVETGPPNEKLFF. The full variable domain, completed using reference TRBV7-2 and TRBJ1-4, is GAGVSQSPSNKVTEKGKDVELRCDPISGHTALYWYRQSLGQGLEFLIYFQGNSAPDKSGLPSDRFSAERTGGSVSTLTIQRTQQEDSAVYLCASSPTVETGPPNEKLFFGSGTQLSVL.

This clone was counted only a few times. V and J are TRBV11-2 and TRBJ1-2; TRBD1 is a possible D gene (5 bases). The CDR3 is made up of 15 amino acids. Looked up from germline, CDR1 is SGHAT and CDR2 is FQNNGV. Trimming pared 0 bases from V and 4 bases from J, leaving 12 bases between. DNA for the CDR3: TGTGCCAGCAGCTTAGAGGCAGGGAAAATCTATGGCTACACCTTC. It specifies CASSLEAGKIYGYTF.

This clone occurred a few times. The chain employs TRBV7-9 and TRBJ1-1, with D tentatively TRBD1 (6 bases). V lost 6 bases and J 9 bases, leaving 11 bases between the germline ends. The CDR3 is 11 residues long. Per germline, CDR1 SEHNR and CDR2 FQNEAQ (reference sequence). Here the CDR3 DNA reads TGTGCCAGCAGGATTGGACAGCAAGCTTTCTTT. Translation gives CASRIGQQAFF. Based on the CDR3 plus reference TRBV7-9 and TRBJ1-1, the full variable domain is DTGVSQNPRHKITKRGQNVTFRCDPISEHNRLYWYRQTLGQGPEFLTYFQNEAQLEKSRLLSDRFSAERPKGSFSTLEIQRTEQGDSAMYLCASRIGQQAFFGQGTRLTVV.

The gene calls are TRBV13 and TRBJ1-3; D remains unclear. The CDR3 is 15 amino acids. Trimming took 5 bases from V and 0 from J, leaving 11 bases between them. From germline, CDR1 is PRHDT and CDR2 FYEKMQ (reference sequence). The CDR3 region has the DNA TGTGCCAGCAGCGTACTGATACCCTCTGGAAACACCATATATTTT. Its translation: CASSVLIPSGNTIYF.

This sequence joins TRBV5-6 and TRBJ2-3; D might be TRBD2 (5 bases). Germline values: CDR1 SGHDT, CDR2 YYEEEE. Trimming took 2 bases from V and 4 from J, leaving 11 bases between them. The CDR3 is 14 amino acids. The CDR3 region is CASSFPSFPDTQYF. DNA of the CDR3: TGTGCCAGCAGCTTCCCTAGCTTTCCAGATACGCAGTATTTT.

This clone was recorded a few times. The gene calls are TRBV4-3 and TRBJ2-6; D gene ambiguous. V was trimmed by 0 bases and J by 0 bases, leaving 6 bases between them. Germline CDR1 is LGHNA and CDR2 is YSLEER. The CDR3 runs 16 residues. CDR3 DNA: TGCGCCAGCAGCCAAGATGAGCACTCTGGGGCCAACGTCCTGACTTTC. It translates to CASSQDEHSGANVLTF.

The CDR3 is CASSASRTGDYSNQPQHF. CDR3 DNA sequence: TGTGCCAGCAGCGCAAGCCGGACAGGGGATTATAGCAATCAGCCCCAGCATTTT. The rearrangement uses TRBV7-9 and TRBJ1-5; 9 positions match TRBD1. Trimming cost V 5 bases and J 0 bases; bases outside gene matches: 11. CDR1 SEHNR and CDR2 FQNEAQ come from the germline V gene (reference sequence). The CDR3 consists of 18 residues.

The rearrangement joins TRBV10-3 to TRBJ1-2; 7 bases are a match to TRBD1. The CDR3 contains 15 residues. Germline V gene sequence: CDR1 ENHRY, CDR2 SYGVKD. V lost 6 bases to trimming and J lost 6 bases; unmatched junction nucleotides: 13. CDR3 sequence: CAISSLTGVRDGYTF. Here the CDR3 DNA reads TGTGCCATCAGCTCCCTCACAGGGGTTCGGGATGGCTACACCTTC.

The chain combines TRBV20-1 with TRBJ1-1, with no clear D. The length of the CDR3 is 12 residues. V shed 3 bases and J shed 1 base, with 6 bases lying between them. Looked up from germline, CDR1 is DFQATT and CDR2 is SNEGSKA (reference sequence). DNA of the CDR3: TGCAGTGCTAGTAGAGAGAACACTGAAGCTTTCTTT. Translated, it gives CSASRENTEAFF.

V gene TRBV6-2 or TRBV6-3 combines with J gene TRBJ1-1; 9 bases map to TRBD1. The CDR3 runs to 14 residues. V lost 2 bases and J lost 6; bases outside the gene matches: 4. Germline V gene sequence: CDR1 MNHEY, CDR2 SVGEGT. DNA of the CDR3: TGTGCCAGCAGTTACGGGGGGACAGGGCCTGAAGCTTTCTTT. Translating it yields CASSYGGTGPEAFF.

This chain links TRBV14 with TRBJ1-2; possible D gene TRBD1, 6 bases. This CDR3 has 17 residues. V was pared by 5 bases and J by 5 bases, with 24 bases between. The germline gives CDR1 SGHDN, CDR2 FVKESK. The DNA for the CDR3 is TGTGCCAGCAGCGCAACGAGAGGGCAGGGAAGGGGGTATGGCTACACCTTC. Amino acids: CASSATRGQGRGYGYTF.

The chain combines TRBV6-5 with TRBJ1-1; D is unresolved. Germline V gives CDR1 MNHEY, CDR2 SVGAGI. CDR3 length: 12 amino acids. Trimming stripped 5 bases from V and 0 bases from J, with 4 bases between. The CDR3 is CASSRVNTEAFF. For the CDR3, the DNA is TGTGCCAGCAGTCGAGTGAACACTGAAGCTTTCTTT.

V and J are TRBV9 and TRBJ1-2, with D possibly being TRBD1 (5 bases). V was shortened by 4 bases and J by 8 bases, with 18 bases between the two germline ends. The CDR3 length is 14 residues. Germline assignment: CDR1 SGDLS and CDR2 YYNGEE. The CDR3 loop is CASSPVGDFGGYTF. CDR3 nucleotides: TGTGCCAGCAGCCCAGTCGGGGACTTTGGAGGCTACACCTTC.

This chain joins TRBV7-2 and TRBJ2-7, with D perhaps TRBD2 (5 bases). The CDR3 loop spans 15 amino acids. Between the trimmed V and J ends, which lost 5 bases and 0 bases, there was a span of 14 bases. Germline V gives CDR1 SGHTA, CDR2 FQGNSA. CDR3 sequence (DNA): TGTGCCAGCAGCGTAAGCGGCCAGAGCTCCTACGAGCAGTACTTC. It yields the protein CASSVSGQSSYEQYF. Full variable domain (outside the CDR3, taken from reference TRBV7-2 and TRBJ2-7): GAGVSQSPSNKVTEKGKDVELRCDPISGHTALYWYRQSLGQGLEFLIYFQGNSAPDKSGLPSDRFSAERTGGSVSTLTIQRTQQEDSAVYLCASSVSGQSSYEQYFGPGTRLTVT.

The CDR3 loop reads CASSEMRKNTGELFF. The CDR3 region has the DNA TGTGCCAGCAGTGAAATGCGGAAGAACACCGGGGAGCTGTTTTTT. This sequence joins TRBV2 and TRBJ2-2; D remains ambiguous. The V end was cut by 2 bases, the J end by 1 base, with 8 bases between. The CDR3 spans 15 residues. The V gene's germline CDR1 is SNHLY and CDR2 FYNNEI.

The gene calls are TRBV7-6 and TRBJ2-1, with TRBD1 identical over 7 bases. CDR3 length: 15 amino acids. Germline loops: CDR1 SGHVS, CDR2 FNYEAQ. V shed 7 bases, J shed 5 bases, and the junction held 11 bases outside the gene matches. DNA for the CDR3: TGTGCCAGCACCCAATACAGGGGTCAGAACAATGAGCAGTTCTTC. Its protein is CASTQYRGQNNEQFF.

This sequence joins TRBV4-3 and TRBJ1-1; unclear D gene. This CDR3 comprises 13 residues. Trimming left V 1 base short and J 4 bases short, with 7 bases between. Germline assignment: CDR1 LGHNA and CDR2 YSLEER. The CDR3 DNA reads TGCGCCAGCAGCCAAGCCCAGGCCACTGAAGCTTTCTTT. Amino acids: CASSQAQATEAFF.

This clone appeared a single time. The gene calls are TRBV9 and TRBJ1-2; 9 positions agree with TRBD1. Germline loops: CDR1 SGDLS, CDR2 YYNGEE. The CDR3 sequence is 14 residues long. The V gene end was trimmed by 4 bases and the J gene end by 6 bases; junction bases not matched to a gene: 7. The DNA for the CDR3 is TGTGCCAGCAGCCCAACAGGGGGCTTTAATGGCTACACCTTC. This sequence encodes CASSPTGGFNGYTF.

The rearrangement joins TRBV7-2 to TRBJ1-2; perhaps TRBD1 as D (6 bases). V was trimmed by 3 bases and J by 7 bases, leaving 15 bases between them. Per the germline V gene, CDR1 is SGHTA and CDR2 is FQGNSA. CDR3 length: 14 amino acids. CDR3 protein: CASSFTGRSSGYTF. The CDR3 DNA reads TGTGCCAGCAGCTTCACAGGGCGGTCGTCTGGCTACACCTTC.

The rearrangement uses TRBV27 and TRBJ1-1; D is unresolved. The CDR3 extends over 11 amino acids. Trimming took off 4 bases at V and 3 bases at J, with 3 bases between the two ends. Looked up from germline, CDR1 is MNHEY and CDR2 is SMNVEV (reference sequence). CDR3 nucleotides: TGTGCCAGCAGTTCAGACACTGAAGCTTTCTTT. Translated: CASSSDTEAFF.

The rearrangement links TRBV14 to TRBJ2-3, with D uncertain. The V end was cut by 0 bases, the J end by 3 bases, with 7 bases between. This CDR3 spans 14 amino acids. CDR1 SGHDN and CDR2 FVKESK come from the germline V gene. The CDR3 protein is CASSQEVETDTQYF. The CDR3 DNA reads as TGTGCCAGCAGCCAAGAGGTGGAGACAGATACGCAGTATTTT. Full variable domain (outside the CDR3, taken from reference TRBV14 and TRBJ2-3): EAGVTQFPSHSVIEKGQTVTLRCDPISGHDNLYWYRRVMGKEIKFLLHFVKESKQDESGMPNNRFLAERTGGTYSTLKVQPAELEDSGVYFCASSQEVETDTQYFGPGTRLTVL.

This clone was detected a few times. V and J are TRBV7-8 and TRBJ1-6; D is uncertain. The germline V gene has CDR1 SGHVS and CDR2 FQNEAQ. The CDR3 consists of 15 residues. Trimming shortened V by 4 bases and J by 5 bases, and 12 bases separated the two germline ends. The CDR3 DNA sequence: TGTGCCAGCAGCTCCGAACAAAACAATAATTCACCCCTCCACTTT. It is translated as CASSSEQNNNSPLHF.

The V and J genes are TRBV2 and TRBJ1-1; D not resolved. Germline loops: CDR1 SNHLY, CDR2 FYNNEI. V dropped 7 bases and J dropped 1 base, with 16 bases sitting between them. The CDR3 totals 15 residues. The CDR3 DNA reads TGTGCCAGCATCCCGGAGAGTATACCGAACACTGAAGCTTTCTTT. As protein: CASIPESIPNTEAFF.